The T cell receptor beta chain described here comes from a study of T cell responses to AZD1222 COVID-19 vaccine. As concerns this clone: Its target is unknown.

CDR1 MDHEN and CDR2 SYDVKM come from the germline V gene. V was shortened by 7 bases and J by 7 bases, with 17 bases between the two germline ends. There are 14 residues in the CDR3. Study-level results: Spike-specific TCR breadth and depth were elevated following two AZD1222 doses. Seropositive at baseline were only a handful of AZD1222 recipients. Spike was spanned by vaccine-associated CD4 TCRs, which were dominant at 160-218 and 743-854.

Profiling relied on immunoSEQ multiplex PCR, and the TCRdb table lists in-frame clones only, not all of them. The table has about 35,000 clones, approximately 86% seen once. The sequencing used peripheral blood, collected on day 0 of AZD1222 vaccination. The sequence was obtained from an adult in good health. The chain is built from TRBV28 and TRBJ2-1; perhaps TRBD2 as D (5 bases). The CDR3 protein is CASKLALGKNEQFF. The CDR3 DNA is TGTGCCAGCAAGTTGGCCCTCGGGAAGAATGAGCAGTTCTTC. Together with reference TRBV28 and TRBJ2-1, the CDR3 gives the full variable domain: DVKVTQSSRYLVKRTGEKVFLECVQDMDHENMFWYRQDPGLGLRLIYFSYDVKMKEKGDIPEGYSVSREKKERFSLILESASTNQTSMYLCASKLALGKNEQFFGPGTRLTVL.